The source of this T cell receptor beta chain is a study of blood T cell repertoires in COVID-19 (dated by TCRdb to 2019 to 2021). With regard to the full study: Samples covering the acute and convalescent phases of COVID-19 were provided by collaborators in the United States, Italy and Spain. Samples were obtained from the ongoing ImmuneRACE study (first 160 participants) and from about 1,300 subjects provided by 6 global collaborators. Subjects who had been exposed to COVID-19, were actively infected with it, or had recovered from it provided the deeply sampled blood TCRbeta repertoires that made up the dataset. Sample metadata almost always included a de-identified subject ID, COVID-19 status, age in years and sex. A freely available public database, intended as a resource for researchers studying the immune response to SARS-CoV-2, is where the repertoires were released. Where available, HLA class I and class II types were obtained from metadata supplied by the sample provider rather than from assay-based typing. The prospective study material was composed of cDNA or gDNA derived from T cells, B-cell-depleted T cells, or PBMCs.

Study-level results and caveats: How much clinical and demographic metadata was included differed by source and by participant, and the metadata was provided uncurated.

Each collaborating institution followed its own protocols to collect whole blood in K2EDTA tubes. For TCRbeta analysis, collaborators shipped samples in one of three forms: frozen whole blood, isolated PBMCs, or DNA extracted from either of those sample types. Worth noting for this clone: What this receptor recognizes is not known. No per-base quality is available; no much larger clone lies one base away.

Including cysteine and phenylalanine, the CDR3 has 15 amino acids. CDR3 DNA only is kept here, 45 bases in frame from base 1. Via the germline V gene, CDR1 is SGDLS and CDR2 YYNGEE. V is cut back by 2 bases and J by 8 bases, with 10 bases in the junction unmatched. TCRbeta CDR3 regions were amplified from genomic DNA by means of the immunoSEQ Assay, a bias-controlled multiplex PCR. In the paper's pipeline: Within the assay, amplification of reference gene primers was used to estimate how many nucleated cells each sample contained. To quantify the absolute abundance of each unique TCRbeta CDR3 rearrangement, sequence reads were collapsed and filtered. For each sample, productive Simpson clonality was calculated as the square root of Simpson's diversity index over productive rearrangements. TCRdb obtained this table from immuneACCESS and retained in-frame rearrangements with V and J assigned. These tables miss some clones; where compared with another copy, unresolved V genes account for less than half of the shortfall, and the remainder is unexplained. The V and J calls and clone size come from that table; D and trimming were worked out from the DNA. The sample has about 61,000 clones on record, approximately 88% of them singletons. Roughly 4% of the sample rests with the top ten.

Here the chain combines TRBV9 and TRBJ2-1, and TRBD1 matches 7 of the central bases. The TCR sequence derives from a human donor in a cohort sampled during active COVID-19. Sequencing input: peripheral blood. The nucleotide sequence is TGTGCCAGCAGCGTTGGCGGCAGGGGGATCGATGAGCAGTTCTTC. Its protein reads: CASSVGGRGIDEQFF.